These 28 T cell receptor beta chains share one sample of origin, sequenced in a study of blood T cell repertoires in COVID-19. The method was immunoSEQ multiplex PCR; TCRdb's version includes in-frame clones alone and lacks a portion of them. This repertoire shows about 370,000 clones, about 90% found once; its top ten account for around 3%. Material: peripheral blood. These TCRs come from a woman in her 30s with COVID-19, enrolled during active disease.

V is TRBV19 and J is TRBJ1-1; TRBD1 is a possible D gene (5 bases). CDR1 and CDR2 from the germline V gene are LNHDA and SQIVND (reference sequence). The CDR3 has 15 residues. Trimming left V 5 bases short and J 0 bases short, with 13 bases between. The CDR3 DNA is TGTGCCAGTAGTGTACCCAGGGAAGTGAACACTGAAGCTTTCTTT. Residues: CASSVPREVNTEAFF.

This clone was counted once. The chain couples TRBV28 to TRBJ2-2; 11 nucleotides align to TRBD1. CDR1 and CDR2 (germline): MDHEN, SYDVKM. The CDR3 is made up of 17 amino acids. J lost 4 bases, V lost 3 bases, and 7 bases had no gene match. The CDR3 reads CASSFLGQGASTGELFF. For the CDR3, the DNA is TGTGCCAGCAGTTTCCTTGGACAGGGGGCGTCCACCGGGGAGCTGTTTTTT. Full variable domain (outside the CDR3, taken from reference TRBV28 and TRBJ2-2): DVKVTQSSRYLVKRTGEKVFLECVQDMDHENMFWYRQDPGLGLRLIYFSYDVKMKEKGDIPEGYSVSREKKERFSLILESASTNQTSMYLCASSFLGQGASTGELFFGEGSRLTVL.

This rearrangement joins TRBV3-1 (or the pseudogene TRBV3-2) to TRBJ2-3; a weak D match, TRBD2 (6 bases). This CDR3 is 16 amino acids long. Looked up from germline, CDR1 is LGHDT and CDR2 is YNNKEL (reference sequence). V lost 1 base and J lost 3, with 14 bases in between. CDR3 region: CASSQGLGPETDTQYF. CDR3 DNA sequence: TGTGCCAGCAGCCAAGGACTAGGCCCTGAGACAGATACGCAGTATTTT.

The sample holds one count of this clone. The chain links TRBV7-2 to TRBJ2-1; 12 bases are a match to TRBD2. After removal of 1 base from V and 3 bases from J, the junction contained 10 bases not matched to a gene. Germline assignment: CDR1 SGHTA and CDR2 FQGNSA. CDR3 length: 19 residues. CDR3: CASSLVPKRLAGVYNEQFF. The CDR3 region has the DNA TGTGCCAGCAGCTTAGTACCGAAAAGACTAGCGGGGGTCTACAATGAGCAGTTCTTC.

This clone was detected only once. The genes are TRBV16 and TRBJ2-1; 9 nucleotides match TRBD2. V shed 4 bases and J 7 bases; nucleotides not matched to a gene: 11. Germline CDR1 is KGHSY and CDR2 is FQNENV. The CDR3 length is 16 residues. The CDR3 region is CASSPRGAAGGNEQFF. In DNA, the CDR3 is TGTGCCAGCAGCCCACGAGGCGCGGCGGGGGGGAATGAGCAGTTCTTC.

The J gene is TRBJ2-2, the V gene TRBV5-8, with a possible D match to TRBD1 (6 bases). The CDR3 consists of 16 residues. V was pared by 4 bases and J by 4 bases, with 17 bases between. Germline V gene lookup returns CDR1 SGHTS and CDR2 YDEGEE. Here the CDR3 DNA reads TGTGCCAGCAGCGATCAGGGGTTGAGCCTCACCGGGGAGCTGTTTTTT. As protein: CASSDQGLSLTGELFF.

This clone occurred once. V and J are TRBV7-9 and TRBJ2-1, with 9 bases aligning to TRBD2. Germline CDR1 SEHNR, CDR2 FQNEAQ (reference sequence). V trimming: 0 bases; J trimming: 6 bases; junction bases outside the gene matches: 9. The CDR3 has 17 amino acids. DNA of the CDR3: TGTGCCAGCAGCTTAGCGCAGTCTAGCGGGATCCGCAATGAGCAGTTCTTC. Amino acids: CASSLAQSSGIRNEQFF.

This clone was found once. This chain links TRBV27 with TRBJ1-1, with D possibly matching TRBD1 (5 bases). Per germline, CDR1 MNHEY and CDR2 SMNVEV (reference sequence). The germline V and J ends were trimmed by 1 base and 11 bases, with 20 bases remaining between them. This CDR3 is 15 amino acids long. This chain's CDR3 is CASSLFFGHLGGAFF. CDR3 DNA sequence: TGTGCCAGCAGTTTATTCTTCGGACACCTGGGTGGGGCTTTCTTT.

The V gene is TRBV24-1, the J gene TRBJ2-3; TRBD1 agrees at 7 bases. Germline CDR1 reads KGHDR; CDR2 reads SFDVKD. V gave up 3 bases and J gave up 0 bases; unmatched junction bases: 5. CDR3 length: 16 residues. Here the CDR3 DNA reads TGTGCCACCAGTGATAACGACAGGGCTAGCACAGATACGCAGTATTTT. Translated, it gives CATSDNDRASTDTQYF.

The chain links TRBV29-1 to TRBJ2-2; TRBD2 aligns across 8 bases. Per germline, CDR1 SQVTM and CDR2 ANQGSEA. V lost 7 bases to trimming and J lost 2 bases; unmatched junction nucleotides: 3. The CDR3 covers 13 residues. The CDR3 bases are TGCAGCGCCACTAGCGGAAACACCGGGGAGCTGTTTTTT. Protein product: CSATSGNTGELFF.

The chain uses TRBV10-3 and TRBJ2-5; D possibly corresponds to TRBD2 (6 bases). V was clipped by 4 bases and J by 3 bases, with 12 bases between them. The CDR3 has 14 residues. Germline loops: CDR1 ENHRY, CDR2 SYGVKD. CDR3 sequence (DNA): TGTGCCATCAGTGTGGGGGGATCCAAAGAGACCCAGTACTTC. It specifies CAISVGGSKETQYF.

This sequence joins TRBV5-1 and TRBJ1-1; weak D call: TRBD1 (5 bases). CDR1 is SGHRS and CDR2 is YFSETQ in the germline V gene. Trimming left V 0 bases short and J 4 bases short, with 13 bases between. The length of the CDR3 is 15 residues. The CDR3 is CASSLEAGLITEAFF. CDR3 nucleotide sequence: TGCGCCAGCAGCTTGGAAGCAGGGTTAATCACTGAAGCTTTCTTT.

The chain combines TRBV11-2 with TRBJ2-1; possibly TRBD1 for D (6 bases). Germline V gives CDR1 SGHAT, CDR2 FQNNGV. This CDR3 region has 16 residues. The V and J ends lost 5 bases and 0 bases respectively, with 14 bases between them. The CDR3 is CASSLGGSASYNEQFF. The CDR3 DNA is TGTGCCAGCAGCCTAGGGGGTAGCGCCTCCTACAATGAGCAGTTCTTC.

The chain recombines TRBV29-1 with TRBJ2-2; 12 bases match TRBD2. V lost 6 bases to trimming and J lost 0 bases; unmatched junction nucleotides: 5. This CDR3 has 16 amino acids. Germline-derived CDR1 and CDR2 are SQVTM and ANQGSEA. This CDR3 reads CSVLTSGGANTGELFF. The CDR3 DNA follows: TGCAGCGTCCTGACTAGCGGGGGCGCGAACACCGGGGAGCTGTTTTTT.

This chain uses TRBV27 with TRBJ2-3; TRBD1 aligns across 7 bases. The length of the CDR3 is 15 residues. The V gene end was trimmed by 5 bases and the J gene end by 6 bases; junction bases not matched to a gene: 11. Per germline, CDR1 MNHEY and CDR2 SMNVEV (reference sequence). CDR3 amino acids: CASSHSRQGTDTQYF. The CDR3 region has the DNA TGTGCCAGCAGTCACTCGAGACAGGGAACGGATACGCAGTATTTT.

The gene calls are TRBV6-5 and TRBJ2-6; D is ambiguous. Germline values: CDR1 MNHEY, CDR2 SVGAGI. This CDR3 is 16 amino acids long. Trimming cost V 2 bases and J 0 bases, with 8 bases left between them. This CDR3 is CASSYGRFSGANVLTF. CDR3 nucleotides: TGTGCCAGCAGTTACGGTCGGTTCTCTGGGGCCAACGTCCTGACTTTC.

Comment on this clone: Its ends do not fully match the called genes, so a read error is possible. As DNA, the CDR3 is TGTGCTAGCAGCCCCCGAACAGGGTTCGGGCAAGAGACCCAGTACTTC. This encodes CASSPRTGFGQETQYF. The V and J genes are TRBV7-7 and TRBJ2-5; a weak D match, TRBD1 (6 bases). CDR3 length: 16 residues. Per the germline V gene, CDR1 is SSHAT and CDR2 is FNYEAQ (reference sequence).

This clone was detected a few times. In DNA form, the CDR3 reads TGTGCCAGCAGTAGGACAGGGTTTAGCTATGGCTACACCTTC. It translates to CASSRTGFSYGYTF. The gene calls are TRBV28 and TRBJ1-2; TRBD1 matches 8 bases. Trimming at V came to 5 bases and at J to 4 bases, leaving 6 bases not matched to a gene. The length of the CDR3 is 14 residues. Germline V gene lookup returns CDR1 MDHEN and CDR2 SYDVKM.

The chain combines TRBV7-6 with TRBJ2-1, with 7 bases lining up with TRBD2. V gave up 2 bases and J gave up 6 bases; unmatched junction bases: 7. The V gene's germline CDR1 is SGHVS and CDR2 FNYEAQ. The CDR3 extends over 15 amino acids. The CDR3 sequence: CASSLLLAESNEQFF. The CDR3 DNA is TGTGCCAGCAGCTTATTGCTAGCGGAATCCAATGAGCAGTTCTTC.

This chain joins TRBV7-8 and TRBJ1-3; possibly TRBD1 for D (6 bases). CDR3 size: 17 residues. Germline assignment: CDR1 SGHVS and CDR2 FQNEAQ. The V end lost 2 bases, the J end lost 0 bases, and 14 bases lay between the germline ends. As DNA, the CDR3 is TGTGCCAGCAGCTTATGGGGGAGGGGGATCTCTGGAAACACCATATATTTT. Translating it yields CASSLWGRGISGNTIYF.

This clone came up once. This sequence joins TRBV5-1 and TRBJ2-2; 7 positions match TRBD2. J lost 5 bases, V lost 7 bases, and 11 bases had no gene match. CDR1 is SGHRS, CDR2 YFSETQ, per germline. The CDR3 has 15 amino acids. The CDR3 DNA reads TGCGCCAGCTCCCTGGGGGGGACGCAAACCGGGGAGCTGTTTTTT. Amino acid sequence: CASSLGGTQTGELFF.

This sequence joins TRBV11-3 and TRBJ2-5, with 10 bases that match TRBD2. Unmatched junction bases numbered 8, after V lost 4 bases and J lost 0 bases. Germline-derived CDR1 and CDR2 are SGHNT and YENEEA. This CDR3 region has 17 residues. The chain's CDR3 is CASSYRGLAEYQETQYF. DNA of the CDR3: TGTGCCAGCAGCTACCGAGGACTAGCGGAATACCAAGAGACCCAGTACTTC.

The chain has TRBV7-9 and TRBJ2-1; 8 nucleotides line up with TRBD1. CDR3 length equals 16 residues. V was clipped by 4 bases and J by 9 bases; unmatched bases: 14. The germline V gene has CDR1 SEHNR and CDR2 FQNEAQ (reference sequence). The DNA for the CDR3 is TGTGCCAGCAGCTCTCTTAGGGACCAGGGGGCAGGTGAGCAGTTCTTC. Translation gives CASSSLRDQGAGEQFF.

The V and J genes are TRBV2 and TRBJ1-2; D remains ambiguous. The CDR3 has 14 residues. CDR1 and CDR2 (germline): SNHLY, FYNNEI. Trimming removed 3 bases at V and 6 bases at J, with 14 bases between. The CDR3 DNA is TGTGCCAGCAGTGACGGGTCCGCGAGTGATGGCTACACCTTC. It yields the protein CASSDGSASDGYTF.

CDR3 sequence reads: CATSRDYRENEQYF. The CDR3 nucleotides are TGTGCCACCAGCAGGGATTACAGGGAGAACGAGCAGTACTTC. This rearrangement joins TRBV15 to TRBJ2-7; tentative D call: TRBD1 (6 bases). Trimming stripped 3 bases from V and 5 bases from J, with 14 bases between. The CDR3 runs to 14 residues. CDR1 and CDR2 from the germline V gene are LNHNV and YYDKDF (reference sequence).

The DNA of the CDR3 is TGTGCCACCAGCGACACTGCGGGGGGCCTCCGGGAGACCCAGTACTTC. Translated: CATSDTAGGLRETQYF. The chain couples TRBV24-1 to TRBJ2-5, with 8 bases matching TRBD2. J lost 5 bases, V lost 7 bases, and 14 bases had no gene match. Germline CDR1 is KGHDR and CDR2 is SFDVKD. CDR3 size: 16 residues.

The V call is TRBV2, the J call TRBJ1-1; tentatively, D is TRBD1 (5 bases). The CDR3 spans 15 residues. V lost 8 bases to trimming and J lost 2 bases, with 18 bases between them. Germline V gene sequence: CDR1 SNHLY, CDR2 FYNNEI. CDR3 coding DNA: TGTGCCAGCTATCCCAGGGTACCGCGAAACACTGAAGCTTTCTTT. This translates into CASYPRVPRNTEAFF.

The V gene is TRBV11-3, the J gene TRBJ2-1, with 7 positions matching TRBD1. Germline CDR1 and CDR2: SGHNT and YENEEA. The CDR3 runs to 17 residues. Trimming at V came to 2 bases and at J to 6 bases, leaving 13 bases not matched to a gene. The CDR3 loop reads CASSLTRDSSPGNEQFF. The CDR3 bases are TGTGCCAGCAGCTTAACCCGGGACAGTTCTCCTGGCAATGAGCAGTTCTTC.